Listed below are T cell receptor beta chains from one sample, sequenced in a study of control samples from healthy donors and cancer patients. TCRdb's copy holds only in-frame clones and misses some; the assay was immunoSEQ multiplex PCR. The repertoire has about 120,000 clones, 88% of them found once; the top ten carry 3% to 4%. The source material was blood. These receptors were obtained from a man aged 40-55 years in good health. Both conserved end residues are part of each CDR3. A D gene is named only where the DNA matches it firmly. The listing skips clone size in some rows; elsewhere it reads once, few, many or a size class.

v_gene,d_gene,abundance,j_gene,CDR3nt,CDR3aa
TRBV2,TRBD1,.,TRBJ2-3,TGTGCCAGCGTCAGAGGACAGGGCACAGATACGCAGTATTTT,CASVRGQGTDTQYF
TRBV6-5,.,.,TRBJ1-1,TGTGCCAGCGTCCCCCTCCGGGGCACTGAAGCTTTCTTT,CASVPLRGTEAFF
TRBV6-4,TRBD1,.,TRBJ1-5,TGTGCCAGCAGTGACTTGGGGCCCCGGACAGGGTATAGCAATCAGCCCCAGCATTTT,CASSDLGPRTGYSNQPQHF
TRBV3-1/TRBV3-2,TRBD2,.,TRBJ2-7,TGTGCCAGCAGTCCTACTAGCGGGGGGGCCTACGAGCAGTACTTC,CASSPTSGGAYEQYF
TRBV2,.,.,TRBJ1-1,TGTGCCAGCAGTGAAGAGGTAAACACTGAAGCTTTCTTT,CASSEEVNTEAFF
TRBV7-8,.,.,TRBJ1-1,TGTGCCAGCAGCCCCCGGACGGGGAACACTGAAGCTTTCTTT,CASSPRTGNTEAFF
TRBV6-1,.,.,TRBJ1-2,TGTGCCAGCAGTGAAGGCGGGGGAGGCTATGGCTACACCTTC,CASSEGGGGYGYTF
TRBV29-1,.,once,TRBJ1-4,TGCAGCGCTCGCTGGGGGGCGGCTAATGAAAAACTGTTTTTT,CSARWGAANEKLFF
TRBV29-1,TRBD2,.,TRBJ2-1,TGCAGCGTCTCCGGACTAGCGGGGGGATTGGGCTCCTACAATGAGCAGTTCTTC,CSVSGLAGGLGSYNEQFF
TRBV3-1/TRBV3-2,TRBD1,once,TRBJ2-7,TGTGCCAGCAGCAAGGACAGGGTCTATGAGCAGTACTTC,CASSKDRVYEQYF
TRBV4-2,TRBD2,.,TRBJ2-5,TGTGCCAGCAGCTCTAGCGGGGGGGCCTCGTGGGAGACCCAGTACTTC,CASSSSGGASWETQYF
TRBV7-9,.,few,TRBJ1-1,TGTGCCAGCAGCTTAGACAGGGAAACTGAAGCTTTCTTT,CASSLDRETEAFF
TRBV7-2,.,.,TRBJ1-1,TGTGCCAGCAGCTTCTGGACGGGAAACACTGAAGCTTTCTTT,CASSFWTGNTEAFF
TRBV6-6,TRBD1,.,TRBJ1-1,TGTGCCAGCAGAGCCCGGACAGGGGACACTGAAGCTTTCTTT,CASRARTGDTEAFF